This T cell receptor (beta chain) was recovered during a study of blood T cell repertoires in COVID-19. Study background: T cells, B-cell-depleted T cells, or PBMCs provided the cDNA or gDNA that served as material.

The CDR3 consists of 13 residues. Trimming removed 4 bases at V and 4 bases at J, with 8 bases between. Germline assignment: CDR1 ENHRY and CDR2 SYGVKD. In the original workflow: Nucleated cell number was recorded as an estimate derived from reference gene primer amplification. The protocol was immunoSEQ multiplex PCR, while the TCRdb copy is restricted to in-frame clones and leaves out a portion. The V and J calls and the clone size are those of that table, but D and trimming were determined from the DNA. The data contain about 92,000 clones, approximately 80% of them singletons. The chain links TRBV10-3 to TRBJ1-5, with D uncertain. The sample was peripheral blood. The TCR was taken from a woman between 70 and 85 years old with acute or convalescent COVID-19. In nucleotides, the CDR3 is TGTGCCATCAGTGCGACTGGAAATCAGCCCCAGCATTTT. Translation: CAISATGNQPQHF.